A single sample is the source of the 31 T cell receptor beta chains below, sequenced in a study of CD8+ T cells in alopecia areata. Investigators isolated RNA and reverse transcribed it into cDNA to act as the sequencing template. Only in-frame clones appear in the TCRdb table, and some are missing; sequencing was by immunoSEQ multiplex PCR. The repertoire has some 20,000 clones, approximately 60% of them found once; the top ten carry about 4.9%. In the case of roughly five patients, the CD4+ cells were sorted into CD25+CD127- cells. Sequencing was performed on CD4+ Tregs sorted from blood. These receptors were obtained from a human donor with alopecia areata.

This chain joins TRBV7-9 and TRBJ2-7; 7 bases are a match to TRBD2. V dropped 5 bases and J dropped 4; count of bases not matched to a gene: 14. CDR3 size: 16 residues. CDR1 is SEHNR, CDR2 FQNEAQ, per germline (reference sequence). The CDR3 loop is CASSVVFASGGYEQYF. The DNA of the CDR3 is TGTGCCAGCAGCGTAGTCTTCGCGTCGGGGGGATACGAGCAGTACTTC.

The table lists this clone with a few counts. The rearrangement uses TRBV7-9 and TRBJ1-6, with unresolved D. The germline V gene encodes CDR1 SEHNR and CDR2 FQNEAQ (reference sequence). The CDR3 extends over 18 amino acids. Trimming cost V 1 base and J 0 bases, with 13 bases left between them. The CDR3 DNA is TGTGCCAGCAGCTTAGTCGGCTGGGCCAGCTCCTATAATTCACCCCTCCACTTT. This gives the protein CASSLVGWASSYNSPLHF.

The rearrangement joins TRBV7-2 to TRBJ1-5; 8 nucleotides agree with TRBD1. CDR3 length equals 14 residues. Germline V gives CDR1 SGHTA, CDR2 FQGNSA. V gave up 5 bases and J gave up 11 bases; unmatched junction bases: 11. CDR3 residues: CASSTQGAGLAQHF. In DNA form, the CDR3 reads TGTGCCAGCAGCACTCAGGGGGCTGGGTTGGCCCAGCATTTT. The full variable domain, with the rest looked up from reference TRBV7-2 and TRBJ1-5, is GAGVSQSPSNKVTEKGKDVELRCDPISGHTALYWYRQSLGQGLEFLIYFQGNSAPDKSGLPSDRFSAERTGGSVSTLTIQRTQQEDSAVYLCASSTQGAGLAQHFGDGTRLSIL.

This rearrangement joins TRBV27 to TRBJ2-7; TRBD2 is a possible D gene (5 bases). Trimming removed 4 bases from V and 2 bases from J, with 12 bases in between. Per germline, CDR1 MNHEY and CDR2 SMNVEV (reference sequence). CDR3 length: 14 amino acids. The CDR3 here is CASSYDVGAYEQYF. The CDR3 DNA reads as TGTGCCAGCAGTTACGACGTCGGGGCCTACGAGCAGTACTTC.

This clone has only a few counts. The rearrangement uses TRBV28 and TRBJ2-7; TRBD2 aligns across 8 bases. With V trimmed by 5 bases and J by 0 bases, 12 bases remained unmatched. This CDR3 is 17 amino acids long. In germline, CDR1 is MDHEN, CDR2 SYDVKM. This chain's CDR3 is CASSLPVGSGSSYEQYF. The CDR3 coding sequence is TGTGCCAGCAGTCTCCCTGTGGGCAGCGGGAGCTCCTACGAGCAGTACTTC.

This clone was seen just once. The chain combines TRBV2 with TRBJ2-1, with a weak D call TRBD2 (5 bases). V gave up 7 bases and J gave up 0 bases, with 10 bases separating them. CDR1 SNHLY and CDR2 FYNNEI come from the germline V gene. The CDR3 consists of 14 residues. CDR3 DNA: TGTGCCAGCAAAAGGGAGAGCTCCTACAATGAGCAGTTCTTC. Protein sequence: CASKRESSYNEQFF.

The chain joins TRBV4-2 to TRBJ2-5; the D gene is possibly TRBD1 (6 bases). The end of the DNA fits TRBJ2-7 better, so the J call may be wrong. Germline V gene lookup returns CDR1 LGHNA and CDR2 YNFKEQ. The CDR3 extends over 19 amino acids. Here the CDR3 DNA reads TGTGCCAGCAGCCAAGACGCAAGACGGTTAGTAGGGGGAACCTACGAGCAGTACTTC. It is translated as CASSQDARRLVGGTYEQYF.

This chain connects TRBV10-3 to TRBJ2-1; D possibly matches TRBD1 or TRBD2 (5 bases each). CDR1 is ENHRY, CDR2 SYGVKD, per germline. Deletions cut 4 bases from V and 3 bases from J, with 13 bases between. The CDR3 loop spans 15 amino acids. CDR3 loop: CAISVGEAHYNEQFF. CDR3 coding DNA: TGTGCCATCAGTGTGGGGGAAGCCCACTACAATGAGCAGTTCTTC.

The chain uses TRBV11-2 and TRBJ2-1; D perhaps matches TRBD2 (5 bases). Looked up from germline, CDR1 is SGHAT and CDR2 is FQNNGV. The CDR3 consists of 13 residues. Trimming took off 5 bases at V and 5 bases at J, with 10 bases between the two ends. Written as DNA, the CDR3 is TGTGCCAGCAGCCTCGGGGTTAACAATGAGCAGTTCTTC. This gives the protein CASSLGVNNEQFF.

In this sample, this clone turned up a few times. The V gene is TRBV5-1, the J gene TRBJ2-1; 8 bases agree with TRBD2. CDR1 is SGHRS and CDR2 is YFSETQ in the germline V gene. The CDR3 loop spans 14 amino acids. Trimming at V came to 2 bases and at J to 6 bases, leaving 4 bases not matched to a gene. The CDR3 DNA sequence: TGCGCCAGCAGCTTCACTAGCGGAACCAATGAGCAGTTCTTC. Translated: CASSFTSGTNEQFF. Full variable domain (remainder filled in from reference TRBV5-1 and TRBJ2-1): KAGVTQTPRYLIKTRGQQVTLSCSPISGHRSVSWYQQTPGQGLQFLFEYFSETQRNKGNFPGRFSGRQFSNSRSEMNVSTLELGDSALYLCASSFTSGTNEQFFGPGTRLTVL.

This clone was observed a handful of times. The V gene is TRBV28, the J gene TRBJ2-7; 13 bases line up with TRBD2. CDR1 MDHEN and CDR2 SYDVKM come from the germline V gene. The V and J ends lost 8 bases and 3 bases, in that order; junction bases with no gene match: 4. There are 14 residues in the CDR3. CDR3 residues: CASGRLAGGYEQYF. The DNA of the CDR3 is TGTGCCAGCGGCCGACTAGCGGGAGGCTACGAGCAGTACTTC.

J is TRBJ2-5 and V is TRBV4-1; weak D call: TRBD2 (5 bases). The CDR3 has 17 amino acids. V lost 4 bases and J lost 0, with 18 bases in between. Germline CDR1 reads MGHRA; CDR2 reads YSYEKL. CDR3: CASSLGGLPPYQETQYF. CDR3 DNA sequence: TGCGCCAGCAGCCTCGGAGGACTTCCCCCGTACCAAGAGACCCAGTACTTC.

V and J are TRBV5-1 and TRBJ2-2; D is undetermined. Trimming left V 2 bases short and J 6 bases short, with 8 bases between. The CDR3 has 13 amino acids. Per the germline V gene, CDR1 is SGHRS and CDR2 is YFSETQ. The CDR3 nucleotides read TGCGCCAGCAGCTTTACTTCGGCCGGGGAGCTGTTTTTT. This gives the protein CASSFTSAGELFF.

This clone was counted between two and nine times. The chain is built from TRBV6-6 and TRBJ1-1; possible D gene TRBD1, 5 bases. With 5 bases removed from V and 1 base from J, the gap between germline ends came to 14 bases. The germline V gene has CDR1 MNHNY and CDR2 SVGAGI (reference sequence). This CDR3 contains 15 residues. CDR3 sequence (DNA): TGTGCCAGCAGTGGGACGGGGGTGGAGAACACTGAAGCTTTCTTT. As protein: CASSGTGVENTEAFF.

This clone was picked up a small number of times. V usage is TRBV28 and J usage is TRBJ2-7; no definite D call. This CDR3 region has 11 residues. Trimming stripped 10 bases from V and 2 bases from J, with 9 bases between. The germline V gene encodes CDR1 MDHEN and CDR2 SYDVKM. For the CDR3, the DNA is TGTGCCACGGAAAGGGCCTACGAGCAGTACTTC. Translated, it gives CATERAYEQYF.

This sequence joins TRBV27 and TRBJ2-7; D is uncertain. V was shortened by 7 bases and J by 5 bases, with 24 bases between the two germline ends. CDR3 length: 16 residues. The V gene's germline CDR1 is MNHEY and CDR2 SMNVEV (reference sequence). For the CDR3, the DNA is TGTGCCAGCATTCTTTTCCGGGCCCACCACCCCCACGAGCAGTACTTC. It is translated as CASILFRAHHPHEQYF.

This clone appeared a single time. The chain couples TRBV7-9 to TRBJ2-7, with no clear D. Germline V gives CDR1 SEHNR, CDR2 FQNEAQ (reference sequence). V was pared by 1 base and J by 1 base, with 8 bases between. This CDR3 region has 14 residues. The CDR3: CASSLEAWSYEQYF. The CDR3 DNA reads as TGTGCCAGCAGCTTAGAAGCCTGGTCCTACGAGCAGTACTTC.

The chain has TRBV7-2 and TRBJ1-1, with unresolved D. V was clipped by 1 base and J by 4 bases, with 13 bases between them. CDR1 SGHTA and CDR2 FQGNSA come from the germline V gene. This CDR3 spans 15 amino acids. CDR3 amino acids: CASSLEVSWGTEAFF. The CDR3 nucleotides are TGTGCCAGCAGCTTAGAGGTCTCCTGGGGCACTGAAGCTTTCTTT.

This clone showed up just a few times. The CDR3 protein is CASSLALETQYF. Here the CDR3 DNA reads TGTGCCAGCAGTCTCGCCCTCGAGACCCAGTACTTC. This chain joins TRBV5-3 and TRBJ2-5; D is undetermined. TRBV5-3 is assigned to the ORF class and has an uncertain function. The length of the CDR3 is 12 residues. Trimming took off 8 bases at V and 5 bases at J, with 13 bases between the two ends.

The CDR3 DNA follows: TGTGCCACCAGCTGGGTGTCGGCGCGGGAAAAACTGTTTTTT. Residues: CATSWVSAREKLFF. The rearrangement joins TRBV15 to TRBJ1-4; D gene ambiguous. CDR3 length: 14 amino acids. CDR1 is LNHNV and CDR2 is YYDKDF in the germline V gene (reference sequence). V was trimmed by 5 bases and J by 8 bases, leaving 15 bases between them.

This clone rates as medium-sized. The V call is TRBV7-9, the J call TRBJ2-6; TRBD1 aligns across 7 bases. Germline CDR1 SEHNR, CDR2 FQNEAQ (reference sequence). V trimming: 3 bases; J trimming: 3 bases; junction bases outside the gene matches: 11. The CDR3 is 18 residues long. As DNA, the CDR3 is TGTGCCAGCAGCTTGGGCAGGGGGAAGGTGTATGGGGCCAACGTCCTGACTTTC. Its translation is CASSLGRGKVYGANVLTF. Looking up the rest from reference TRBV7-9 and TRBJ2-6 gives the full variable domain: DTGVSQNPRHKITKRGQNVTFRCDPISEHNRLYWYRQTLGQGPEFLTYFQNEAQLEKSRLLSDRFSAERPKGSFSTLEIQRTEQGDSAMYLCASSLGRGKVYGANVLTFGAGSRLTVL.

The V gene is TRBV7-2, the J gene TRBJ2-7; the match to TRBD1 covers 12 bases. The J segment lost 7 bases and the V segment lost 5 bases, leaving 9 bases of the junction unmatched. CDR3 length: 15 residues. Germline V gene sequence: CDR1 SGHTA, CDR2 FQGNSA. Here the CDR3 reads CASSPPGQGAREQYF. CDR3 nucleotides: TGTGCCAGCAGCCCCCCGGGACAGGGGGCGCGGGAGCAGTACTTC.

This clone was detected only a few times. The chain couples TRBV28 to TRBJ2-2; TRBD1 matches 7 bases. Germline CDR1 and CDR2: MDHEN and SYDVKM. The CDR3 extends over 17 amino acids. J gave up 6 bases and V 5 bases, and 15 bases lay outside the gene matches. CDR3 in amino acids: CASSPSGTAYFAGELFF. CDR3 coding DNA: TGTGCCAGCAGTCCGTCCGGGACAGCCTACTTCGCCGGGGAGCTGTTTTTT.

The chain couples TRBV6-1 to TRBJ1-5, with D possibly matching TRBD1 (5 bases). V was pared by 5 bases and J by 7 bases, with 15 bases between. Germline V lookup: CDR1 MNHNS, CDR2 SASEGT. The CDR3 extends over 14 amino acids. The CDR3 sequence is CASSWTGGWQPQHF. The CDR3 region has the DNA TGTGCCAGCAGTTGGACCGGGGGATGGCAGCCCCAGCATTTT.

The chain recombines TRBV28 with TRBJ1-5; D is uncertain. This CDR3 is 15 amino acids long. CDR1 and CDR2 (germline): MDHEN, SYDVKM. Trimming removed 4 bases at V and 4 bases at J, with 14 bases between. CDR3 loop: CASSSTPRGNQPQHF. CDR3 coding DNA: TGTGCCAGCAGTTCCACCCCTCGAGGGAATCAGCCCCAGCATTTT.

The chain is built from TRBV4-3 and TRBJ2-5; 9 bases match TRBD1. Germline V gene sequence: CDR1 LGHNA, CDR2 YSLEER. This CDR3 region has 15 residues. J was trimmed by 5 bases and V by 4 bases; bases with no gene match: 8. The CDR3 sequence is CASSLRTGELETQYF. CDR3 nucleotide sequence: TGCGCCAGCAGCCTCAGGACAGGGGAGTTGGAGACCCAGTACTTC.

The genes are TRBV14 and TRBJ2-7, with D tentatively TRBD2 (5 bases). The germline CDR1 and CDR2 sequences are SGHDN and FVKESK. The CDR3 runs to 13 residues. Deletions cut 3 bases from V and 3 bases from J, with 9 bases between. The CDR3 DNA follows: TGTGCCAGCAGCCACTATCGGGGCTACGAGCAGTACTTC. This codes for CASSHYRGYEQYF.

This clone was seen only a few times. This sequence joins TRBV20-1 and TRBJ2-5; D unresolved. Trimming removed 2 bases at V and 5 bases at J, with 6 bases between. This CDR3 region has 11 residues. In germline, CDR1 is DFQATT, CDR2 SNEGSKA (reference sequence). In nucleotides, the CDR3 is TGCAGTGCTAGATATTCGGAGACCCAGTACTTC. This encodes CSARYSETQYF.

The J gene is TRBJ2-3, the V gene TRBV7-2; 16 nucleotides agree with TRBD2. This CDR3 comprises 19 residues. With 1 base clipped from V and 7 bases from J, the junction kept 11 bases outside the gene matches. In germline, CDR1 is SGHTA, CDR2 FQGNSA. The CDR3 here is CASSLVSSPGLAGGHTQYF. CDR3 in DNA: TGTGCCAGCAGCTTAGTTTCTAGTCCGGGACTAGCGGGAGGGCATACGCAGTATTTT.

This clone appeared once. This chain links TRBV5-1 with TRBJ1-1; D gene uncertain. The CDR3 is 13 amino acids. Germline values: CDR1 SGHRS, CDR2 YFSETQ. Trimming removed 4 bases from V and 10 bases from J, with 17 bases in between. The CDR3 sequence is CASSLREGSAAFF. Written as DNA, the CDR3 is TGCGCCAGCAGCCTTCGTGAGGGTTCGGCAGCTTTCTTT.

The V gene is TRBV30, the J gene TRBJ2-1, with 9 positions matching TRBD1. V lost 5 bases, J lost 5 bases, and 10 bases stayed unmatched. The CDR3 is made up of 15 amino acids. Germline lookup yields CDR1 GTSNPN and CDR2 SVGIG (reference sequence). CDR3 DNA sequence: TGTGCCTGGGGGACAGGGTATGTTCGTGACAATGAGCAGTTCTTC. Translating gives CAWGTGYVRDNEQFF.